The rows below give T cell receptor beta chains drawn from one sample of a study of PD-L1 blockade in urothelial cancer. TCRdb's table, derived via immunoSEQ multiplex PCR, lists solely in-frame clones and lacks some. The top ten hold 10% of the sample, which has 45,000 to 50,000 clones, about four fifths seen once. The material was PBMCs, obtained around atezolizumab (anti-PD-L1) treatment. These receptors came from a man between 65 and 85 years old with urothelial cancer. Both conserved end residues are part of each CDR3. The D gene is left open where the match is weak. Part of the rows lack a size; the others show once, few, many or a class for expanded clones.

d_call: TRBD1; v_call: TRBV15; clone_size: -; j_call: TRBJ1-3; cdr3_nt: TGTGCCACCAGCAGCGGGGACAGGGTATCTGGAAACACCATATATTTT; cdr3_aa: CATSSGDRVSGNTIYF
d_call: -; v_call: TRBV6-1; clone_size: -; j_call: TRBJ2-3; cdr3_nt: TGTGCCAGCAGCAAAACCAGCGGTACGCAGTATTTT; cdr3_aa: CASSKTSGTQYF
d_call: -; v_call: TRBV19; clone_size: few; j_call: TRBJ1-2; cdr3_nt: TGTGCCAGTAGTATAGCCACCCAGGCCTATGGCTACACCTTC; cdr3_aa: CASSIATQAYGYTF
d_call: TRBD1; v_call: TRBV6-5; clone_size: -; j_call: TRBJ1-1; cdr3_nt: TGTGCCAGCGAGGCGACAGGGAAAACTGAAGCTTTCTTT; cdr3_aa: CASEATGKTEAFF
d_call: TRBD1; v_call: TRBV30; clone_size: -; j_call: TRBJ1-1; cdr3_nt: TGTGCCCGGGACAGGGGATTGAACACTGAAGCTTTCTTT; cdr3_aa: CARDRGLNTEAFF
d_call: -; v_call: TRBV10-3; clone_size: few; j_call: TRBJ2-1; cdr3_nt: TGTGCCATCACCCGGGACTCCGAGGATGAGCAGTTCTTC; cdr3_aa: CAITRDSEDEQFF
d_call: -; v_call: TRBV13; clone_size: many; j_call: TRBJ2-7; cdr3_nt: TGTGCCAGCAGCTTAGCCGGAGGGGGGGGGCTTTTGGACGAGCAGTACTTC; cdr3_aa: CASSLAGGGGLLDEQYF
d_call: TRBD2; v_call: TRBV7-2; clone_size: -; j_call: TRBJ2-5; cdr3_nt: TGTGCCAGCAGCTTAGACCGGGAGGGAGGGGAGACCCAGTACTTC; cdr3_aa: CASSLDREGGETQYF
d_call: TRBD1; v_call: TRBV11-2; clone_size: -; j_call: TRBJ1-4; cdr3_nt: TGTGCCAGCAGCTGGGGACAGGCTGGAAAACTGTTTTTT; cdr3_aa: CASSWGQAGKLFF
d_call: -; v_call: TRBV25-1; clone_size: many; j_call: TRBJ1-2; cdr3_nt: TGTGCCAGCAGTGAAGGGGGCAATGGCTACACCTTC; cdr3_aa: CASSEGGNGYTF
d_call: -; v_call: TRBV18; clone_size: -; j_call: TRBJ1-2; cdr3_nt: TGTGCCAGCTCCCCTGAGAACTTCAACTATGGCTACACCTTC; cdr3_aa: CASSPENFNYGYTF
d_call: TRBD2; v_call: TRBV4-1; clone_size: -; j_call: TRBJ2-1; cdr3_nt: TGCGCCAGCAGCCAAGCCTATAGCGGGAGGGCCACCGATGAGCAGTTCTTC; cdr3_aa: CASSQAYSGRATDEQFF
d_call: -; v_call: TRBV5-6; clone_size: many; j_call: TRBJ2-7; cdr3_nt: TGTGCCAGCAGCTTGTCCTATACCTACGAGCAGTACTTC; cdr3_aa: CASSLSYTYEQYF
d_call: -; v_call: TRBV10-2; clone_size: -; j_call: TRBJ2-1; cdr3_nt: TGCGCCAGCACGGATAATAGCGGTGAGCAGTTCTTC; cdr3_aa: CASTDNSGEQFF